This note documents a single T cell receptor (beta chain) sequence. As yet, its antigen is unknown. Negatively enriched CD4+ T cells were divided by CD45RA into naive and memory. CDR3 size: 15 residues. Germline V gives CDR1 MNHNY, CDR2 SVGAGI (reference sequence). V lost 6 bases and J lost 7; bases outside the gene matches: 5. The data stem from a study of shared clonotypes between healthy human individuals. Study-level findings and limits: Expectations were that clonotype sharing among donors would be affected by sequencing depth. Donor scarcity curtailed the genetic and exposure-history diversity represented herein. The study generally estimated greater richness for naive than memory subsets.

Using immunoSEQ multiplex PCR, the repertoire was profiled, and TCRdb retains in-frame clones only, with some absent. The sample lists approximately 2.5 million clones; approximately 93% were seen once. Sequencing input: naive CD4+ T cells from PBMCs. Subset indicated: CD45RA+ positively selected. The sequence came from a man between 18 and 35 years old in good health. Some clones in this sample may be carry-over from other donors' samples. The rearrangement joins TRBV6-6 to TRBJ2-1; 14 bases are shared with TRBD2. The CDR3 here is CASRGLAGANNEQFF. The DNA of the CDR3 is TGTGCCAGCAGGGGACTAGCGGGAGCGAATAATGAGCAGTTCTTC.